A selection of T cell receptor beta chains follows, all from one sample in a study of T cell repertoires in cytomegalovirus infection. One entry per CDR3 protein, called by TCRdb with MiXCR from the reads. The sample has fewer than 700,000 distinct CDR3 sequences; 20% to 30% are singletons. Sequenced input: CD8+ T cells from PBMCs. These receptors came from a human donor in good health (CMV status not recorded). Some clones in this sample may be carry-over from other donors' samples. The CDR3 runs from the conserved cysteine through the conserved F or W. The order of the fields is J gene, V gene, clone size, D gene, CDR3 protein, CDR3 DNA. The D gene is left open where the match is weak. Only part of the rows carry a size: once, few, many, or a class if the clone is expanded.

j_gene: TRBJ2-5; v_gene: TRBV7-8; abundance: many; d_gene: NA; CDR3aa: CASSFDGVETQYF; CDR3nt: TGTGCCAGCAGCTTCGATGGCGTGGAGACCCAGTACTTC
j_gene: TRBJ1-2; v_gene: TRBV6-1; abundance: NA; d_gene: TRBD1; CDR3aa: CASSHGQGASYGYTF; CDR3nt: TGTGCCAGCAGTCACGGACAGGGGGCCTCCTATGGCTACACCTTC
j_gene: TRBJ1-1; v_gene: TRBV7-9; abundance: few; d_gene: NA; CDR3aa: CASSPGPANTEAFF; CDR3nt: TGTGCCAGCAGCCCGGGTCCGGCGAACACTGAAGCTTTCTTT
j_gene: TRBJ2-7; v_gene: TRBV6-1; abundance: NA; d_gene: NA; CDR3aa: CASSQGHPRNGQSYEQYF; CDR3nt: TGTGCCAGCAGCCAAGGACACCCTCGAAACGGGCAATCCTACGAGCAGTACTTC
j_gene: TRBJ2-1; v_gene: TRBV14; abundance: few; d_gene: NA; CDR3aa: CASSQDGRQSYNEQFF; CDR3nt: TGTGCCAGCAGCCAGGATGGGAGACAGTCCTACAATGAGCAGTTCTTC
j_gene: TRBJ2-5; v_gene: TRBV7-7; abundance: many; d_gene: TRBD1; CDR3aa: CASSWTPGQQETQYF; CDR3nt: TGTGCTAGCAGCTGGACTCCGGGACAGCAAGAGACCCAGTACTTC
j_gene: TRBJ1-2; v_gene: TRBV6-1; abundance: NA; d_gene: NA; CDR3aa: CASIKGSMHGYTF; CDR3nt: TGTGCCAGCATTAAGGGGAGTATGCATGGCTACACCTTC
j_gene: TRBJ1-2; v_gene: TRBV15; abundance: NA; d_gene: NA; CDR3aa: CATSTGSLYGYTF; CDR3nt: TGTGCCACCAGCACGGGTTCTCTCTATGGCTACACCTTC
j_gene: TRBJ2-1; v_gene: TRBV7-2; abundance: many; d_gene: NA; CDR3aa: CASSPRVGSYNEQFF; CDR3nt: TGTGCCAGCAGCCCACGGGTCGGTTCCTACAATGAGCAGTTCTTC
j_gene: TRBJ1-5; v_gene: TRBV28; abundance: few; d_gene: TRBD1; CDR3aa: CASRELGQALFNQPQHF; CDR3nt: TGTGCCAGCAGAGAATTGGGACAGGCGCTCTTCAATCAGCCCCAGCATTTT
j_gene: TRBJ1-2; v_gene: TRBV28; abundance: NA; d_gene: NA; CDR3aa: CASSTRGRLNYGYTF; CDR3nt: TGTGCCAGCAGTACCCGCGGACGGCTTAACTATGGCTACACCTTC
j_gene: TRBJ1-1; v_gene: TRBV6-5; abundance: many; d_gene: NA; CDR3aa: CASSYQGGVGTEAFF; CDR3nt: TGTGCCAGCAGTTACCAAGGGGGGGTAGGGACTGAAGCTTTCTTT
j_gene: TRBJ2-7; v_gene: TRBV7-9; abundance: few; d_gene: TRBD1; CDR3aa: CASSLATQGAWFDEQYF; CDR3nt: TGTGCCAGCAGCTTAGCAACACAGGGGGCTTGGTTCGACGAGCAGTACTTC
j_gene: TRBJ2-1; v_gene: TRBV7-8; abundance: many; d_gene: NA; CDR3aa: CASSLARGFPQNEQFF; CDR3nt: TGTGCCAGCAGCTTAGCGAGGGGTTTTCCCCAGAATGAGCAGTTCTTC
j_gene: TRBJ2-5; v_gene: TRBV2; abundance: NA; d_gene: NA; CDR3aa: CASIEETQYF; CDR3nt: TGTGCCAGCATCGAAGAGACCCAGTACTTC